This T cell receptor (beta chain) came from a study of CD8+ T cells in alopecia areata. On this clone itself: What it binds is unknown.

In each case, RNA was isolated and then reverse transcribed into cDNA as the sequencing template. Libraries were prepared by immunoSEQ multiplex PCR; TCRdb keeps only in-frame clonotypes and omits some of them. Of about 210,000 clones in the sample, around two fifths were seen once. Whole-study findings and limits: Tissue-resident alphabeta T cells belonging to normal skin likewise get sequenced within scalp specimens.

Treatment here: oral pan-JAK inhibitor, 5-10 mg twice daily. Those with alopecia areata gave lesional scalp punch biopsies and peripheral blood. Trimming took 8 bases from V and 2 from J; bases not matched to a gene: 12. Germline V gene lookup returns CDR1 SQVTM and CDR2 ANQGSEA. CDR3 length: 15 residues. Material: CD4+ T cells sorted from blood, obtained around week 36, from a patient treated with tofacitinib. The chain couples TRBV29-1 to TRBJ2-3, with 8 bases lining up with TRBD2. This TCR came from a human donor with alopecia areata. The CDR3 nucleotides are TGCAGCCTTCCGGCAGCGGGAGTTAACACAGATACGCAGTATTTT. Translation: CSLPAAGVNTDTQYF.